These 17 T cell receptor beta chains originate from one sample sequenced in a study of cytomegalovirus exposure and HLA in healthy donors. The PCR was carried out with 60 Vbeta primers and 13 Jbeta primers. The protocol was immunoSEQ multiplex PCR, while the TCRdb copy is restricted to in-frame clones and leaves out a portion. The sample lists approximately 100,000 clones; around 80% were seen once. Sequencing input: PBMCs. The receptors here all came from a woman between 50 and 59 years old in good health and CMV-seropositive.

This clone came up a few times. The chain links TRBV10-1 to TRBJ2-3; TRBD2 matches at 11 bases. V shed 6 bases, J shed 8 bases, and the junction held 10 bases outside the gene matches. Germline CDR1 reads WNHNN; CDR2 reads SYGVQD (reference sequence). The CDR3 covers 15 residues. CDR3 amino acids: CASRDPGTSGVTQYF. Here the CDR3 DNA reads TGCGCCAGCAGGGACCCCGGGACTAGCGGTGTTACGCAGTATTTT.

This clone was counted only a few times. This chain links TRBV5-1 with TRBJ1-1, with D hard to call. This CDR3 has 14 amino acids. The germline V gene encodes CDR1 SGHRS and CDR2 YFSETQ. The V end was cut by 0 bases, the J end by 2 bases, with 8 bases between. CDR3 bases: TGCGCCAGCAGCTTGGTCGGGGAAAACACTGAAGCTTTCTTT. As protein: CASSLVGENTEAFF.

Details on this clone: Germline and junction disagree at one end, which may indicate a read error. The rearrangement links TRBV7-9 to TRBJ1-3; D may be TRBD1 (5 bases). Per germline, CDR1 SEHNR and CDR2 FQNEAQ (reference sequence). The CDR3 is made up of 16 amino acids. In nucleotides, the CDR3 is TGTTCCAGCAGCTTAGTCCCAGGGCCCCCTGGAAACACCATATATTTT. As protein: CSSSLVPGPPGNTIYF.

This sequence joins TRBV7-8 and TRBJ2-1; 7 bases line up with TRBD1. V shed 7 bases and J 2 bases; nucleotides not matched to a gene: 14. CDR3 length: 17 residues. CDR1 SGHVS and CDR2 FQNEAQ come from the germline V gene. The CDR3 DNA reads as TGTGCCAGCACCCTTTTTAGGGGGCCCACTCCCTACAATGAGCAGTTCTTC. It is translated as CASTLFRGPTPYNEQFF.

The chain has TRBV10-2 and TRBJ2-7; D perhaps matches TRBD1 (6 bases). The V gene lost 5 bases and the J gene lost 5 bases, with 19 bases spanning the gap. The CDR3 spans 15 residues. Germline-derived CDR1 and CDR2 are WSHSY and SAAADI. The CDR3 coding sequence is TGCGCCAGCAGTCACTCGGACGGCCAGGGGAACGAGCAGTACTTC. Translating it yields CASSHSDGQGNEQYF.

The chain uses TRBV7-8 and TRBJ1-2; D call uncertain. The length of the CDR3 is 14 residues. Germline values: CDR1 SGHVS, CDR2 FQNEAQ. The V end lost 5 bases, the J end lost 1 base, and 11 bases lay between the germline ends. The DNA of the CDR3 is TGTGCCAGCAGCCAACGCCGGGATAACTATGGCTACACCTTC. This translates into CASSQRRDNYGYTF.

The J gene is TRBJ2-3, the V gene TRBV5-1; no clear D. Between the trimmed V and J ends, which lost 2 bases and 4 bases, there was a span of 11 bases. The CDR3 covers 14 residues. In germline, CDR1 is SGHRS, CDR2 YFSETQ. CDR3 amino acids: CASSFGYSPDTQYF. The CDR3 region has the DNA TGCGCCAGCAGCTTCGGGTATAGCCCAGATACGCAGTATTTT.

The V gene is TRBV10-3, the J gene TRBJ1-2, with D possibly matching TRBD1 (6 bases). The V end lost 7 bases, the J end lost 0 bases, and 18 bases lay between the germline ends. There are 16 residues in the CDR3. Germline V gives CDR1 ENHRY, CDR2 SYGVKD. CDR3 loop: CAITLGGPNSNYGYTF. In DNA, the CDR3 is TGTGCCATCACCCTGGGGGGGCCGAATTCTAACTATGGCTACACCTTC.

A few counts support this clone. The gene calls are TRBV7-3 and TRBJ2-1; the D gene is possibly TRBD1 (6 bases). The V end lost 1 base, the J end lost 5 bases, and 6 bases lay between the germline ends. Germline V gene sequence: CDR1 SGHTA, CDR2 FQGTGA. CDR3 length: 13 amino acids. The CDR3 DNA sequence: TGTGCCAGCAGCTTAAAGGGGGACAATGAGCAGTTCTTC. It yields the protein CASSLKGDNEQFF.

CDR3 loop: CASSYIQGGTGELFF. The CDR3 bases are TGTGCCAGCAGCTACATACAGGGCGGCACCGGGGAGCTGTTTTTT. The rearrangement uses TRBV9 and TRBJ2-2, with a possible D match to TRBD1 (6 bases). Germline lookup yields CDR1 SGDLS and CDR2 YYNGEE. The CDR3 sequence is 15 residues long. The V and J ends lost 4 bases and 4 bases respectively, with 14 bases between them. Full variable domain (missing parts from reference TRBV9 and TRBJ2-2): DSGVTQTPKHLITATGQRVTLRCSPRSGDLSVYWYQQSLDQGLQFLIQYYNGEERAKGNILERFSAQQFPDLHSELNLSSLELGDSALYFCASSYIQGGTGELFFGEGSRLTVL.

This sequence joins TRBV19 and TRBJ1-1; no firm D call. The CDR3 sequence is 14 residues long. Trimming left V 3 bases short and J 3 bases short, with 11 bases between. Germline V gene sequence: CDR1 LNHDA, CDR2 SQIVND (reference sequence). The CDR3 loop reads CASSIPGLYTEAFF. CDR3 nucleotides: TGTGCCAGTAGTATCCCAGGACTTTACACTGAAGCTTTCTTT.

V usage is TRBV5-1 and J usage is TRBJ2-3, with TRBD2 matching 12 bases. CDR1 and CDR2 (germline): SGHRS, YFSETQ. Trimming took 0 bases from V and 2 from J; bases not matched to a gene: 16. The CDR3 is made up of 21 amino acids. This CDR3 is CASSLEAGLAGPSLLTDTQYF. The CDR3 DNA reads as TGCGCCAGCAGCTTGGAGGCCGGACTAGCGGGACCCTCGTTACTCACAGATACGCAGTATTTT.

V gene TRBV5-8 combines with J gene TRBJ2-5; 9 positions agree with TRBD1. Germline CDR1 reads SGHTS; CDR2 reads YDEGEE. Trimming took 4 bases from V and 2 from J; bases not matched to a gene: 12. The CDR3 loop spans 17 amino acids. The CDR3 loop reads CASSAGQGLSIQETQYF. CDR3 bases: TGTGCCAGCAGCGCGGGACAGGGACTTTCGATACAAGAGACCCAGTACTTC.

This sequence joins TRBV7-3 and TRBJ1-1; D call uncertain. Germline V lookup: CDR1 SGHTA, CDR2 FQGTGA. Trimming shortened V by 2 bases and J by 0 bases, and 4 bases separated the two germline ends. The CDR3 is 13 amino acids. The CDR3 sequence: CASSLYLNTEAFF. The DNA of the CDR3 is TGTGCCAGCAGCTTATACTTGAACACTGAAGCTTTCTTT.

The gene calls are TRBV7-9 and TRBJ2-1; D perhaps matches TRBD2 (5 bases). The CDR3 runs to 14 residues. Germline V gives CDR1 SEHNR, CDR2 FQNEAQ (reference sequence). Deletions cut 1 base from V and 6 bases from J, with 10 bases between. CDR3 in amino acids: CASSLEHGGNEQFF. The CDR3 nucleotides read TGTGCCAGCAGCTTAGAACACGGAGGCAATGAGCAGTTCTTC. Full variable domain (outside the CDR3, taken from reference TRBV7-9 and TRBJ2-1): DTGVSQNPRHKITKRGQNVTFRCDPISEHNRLYWYRQTLGQGPEFLTYFQNEAQLEKSRLLSDRFSAERPKGSFSTLEIQRTEQGDSAMYLCASSLEHGGNEQFFGPGTRLTVL.

The chain is built from TRBV5-1 and TRBJ2-2, with no clear D. Trimming removed 2 bases from V and 4 bases from J, with 12 bases in between. Germline CDR1 and CDR2: SGHRS and YFSETQ. The CDR3 loop spans 15 amino acids. CDR3 sequence reads: CASSFPGGSTGELFF. CDR3 in DNA: TGCGCCAGCAGCTTTCCAGGTGGAAGCACCGGGGAGCTGTTTTTT.

The chain's CDR3 is CASSLSGLAANEQFF. For the CDR3, the DNA is TGTGCCAGCAGTTTATCGGGACTAGCGGCCAATGAGCAGTTCTTC. The V and J genes are TRBV27 and TRBJ2-1; 11 bases map to TRBD2. The ends lost 0 bases at V and 6 bases at J; junction bases unmatched: 1. Per the germline V gene, CDR1 is MNHEY and CDR2 is SMNVEV (reference sequence). This CDR3 comprises 15 residues.